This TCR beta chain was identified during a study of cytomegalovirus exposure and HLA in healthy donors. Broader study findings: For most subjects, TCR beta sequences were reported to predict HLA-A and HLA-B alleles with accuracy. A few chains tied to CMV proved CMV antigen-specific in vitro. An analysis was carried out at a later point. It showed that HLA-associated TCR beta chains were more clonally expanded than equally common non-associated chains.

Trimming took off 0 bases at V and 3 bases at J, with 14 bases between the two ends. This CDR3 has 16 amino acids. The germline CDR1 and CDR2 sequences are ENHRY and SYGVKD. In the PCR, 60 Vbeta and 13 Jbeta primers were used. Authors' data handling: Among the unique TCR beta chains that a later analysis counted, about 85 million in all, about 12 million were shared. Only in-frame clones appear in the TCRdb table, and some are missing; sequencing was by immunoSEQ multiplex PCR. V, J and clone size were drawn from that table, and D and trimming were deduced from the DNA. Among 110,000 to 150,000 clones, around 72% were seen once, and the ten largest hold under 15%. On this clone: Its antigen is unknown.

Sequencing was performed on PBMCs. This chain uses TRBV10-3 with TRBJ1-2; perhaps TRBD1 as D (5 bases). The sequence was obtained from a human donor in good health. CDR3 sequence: CAISESRATDDYGYTF. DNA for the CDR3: TGTGCCATCAGTGAGTCCAGGGCGACGGACGACTATGGCTACACCTTC.